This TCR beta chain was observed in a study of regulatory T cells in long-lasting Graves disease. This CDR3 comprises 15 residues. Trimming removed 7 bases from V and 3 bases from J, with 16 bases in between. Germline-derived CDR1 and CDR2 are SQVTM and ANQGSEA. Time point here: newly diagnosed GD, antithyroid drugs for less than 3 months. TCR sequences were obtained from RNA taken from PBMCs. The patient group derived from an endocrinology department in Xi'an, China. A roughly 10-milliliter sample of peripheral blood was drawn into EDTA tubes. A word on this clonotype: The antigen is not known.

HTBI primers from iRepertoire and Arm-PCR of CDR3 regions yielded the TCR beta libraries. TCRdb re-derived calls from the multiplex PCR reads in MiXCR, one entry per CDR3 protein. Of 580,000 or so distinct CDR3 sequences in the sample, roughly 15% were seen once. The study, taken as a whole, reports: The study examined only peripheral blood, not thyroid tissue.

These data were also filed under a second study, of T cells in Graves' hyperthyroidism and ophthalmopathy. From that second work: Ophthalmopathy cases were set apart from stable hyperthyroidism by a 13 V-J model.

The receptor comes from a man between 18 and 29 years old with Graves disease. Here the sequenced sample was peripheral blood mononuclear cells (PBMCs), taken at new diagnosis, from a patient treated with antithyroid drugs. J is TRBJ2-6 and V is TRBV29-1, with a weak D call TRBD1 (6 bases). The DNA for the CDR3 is TGCAGCGCTGGGTCAGGGGCGGTTGGGGCCAACGTCCTGACTTTC. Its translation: CSAGSGAVGANVLTF.